This TCR beta chain was captured by sequencing in a study of cytomegalovirus exposure and HLA in healthy donors. This CDR3 has 16 amino acids. The V gene's germline CDR1 is MGHDK and CDR2 SYGVNS. Trimming took 0 bases from V and 3 from J; bases not matched to a gene: 6. Use of 60 Vbeta and 13 Jbeta primers characterized the PCR. Sequencing was performed with immunoSEQ multiplex PCR; in TCRdb, only in-frame clones are kept and a portion is missing. The sample holds 100,000 or so clones, roughly two thirds seen once. In the case of this clone: Its antigen is currently unknown.

Study-level results: Across donors, sequencing depth was assumed by presence/absence analyses to be roughly uniform. Most TCRs appeared rarely, but some public TCRs recurred in many donors. The study put some 160 TCR beta chains on its list as cytomegalovirus-associated.

The source of this sequence is a man younger than 40 in good health and CMV-seronegative. The rearrangement uses TRBV25-1 and TRBJ2-3, with TRBD1 identical over 7 bases. Sample: PBMCs. The CDR3 region is CASSEYLGGRTDTQYF. The CDR3 DNA is TGTGCCAGCAGTGAATATTTAGGGGGCAGGACAGATACGCAGTATTTT.